This TCR beta chain is drawn from a study of molecular identifiers for immune sequencing clone quantification. TCRdb independently ran MiXCR on the PCR reads; one entry per CDR3 protein. In the table there are 15,000 to 20,000 distinct CDR3 sequences, 21% of which are singletons. This clonotype was observed many times. Its antigen remains unknown. CDR1 ENHRY and CDR2 SYGVKD come from the germline V gene. The CDR3 spans 15 residues. Trimming pared 10 bases from V and 4 bases from J, leaving 20 bases between. General observations from the study: Because of identical TCR molecules sharing a barcode, sizes of highly expanded clones could be underestimated.

Sequenced input: naive CD8+ T cells from blood, with Jurkat cell RNA spiked in. Subset specified: FACS-sorted CD8+CD4-CCR7+CD45RA+ naive T cells. The sequence came from a human donor in good health. Some libraries in this study had Jurkat cell RNA spiked in. The chain links TRBV10-3 to TRBJ2-1, with D perhaps assigned TRBD1 or TRBD2 (5 bases each). The CDR3 loop is CATALGVLAYNEQFF. The CDR3 nucleotides are TGTGCCACCGCGCTGGGGGTGTTGGCTTACAATGAGCAGTTCTTC.